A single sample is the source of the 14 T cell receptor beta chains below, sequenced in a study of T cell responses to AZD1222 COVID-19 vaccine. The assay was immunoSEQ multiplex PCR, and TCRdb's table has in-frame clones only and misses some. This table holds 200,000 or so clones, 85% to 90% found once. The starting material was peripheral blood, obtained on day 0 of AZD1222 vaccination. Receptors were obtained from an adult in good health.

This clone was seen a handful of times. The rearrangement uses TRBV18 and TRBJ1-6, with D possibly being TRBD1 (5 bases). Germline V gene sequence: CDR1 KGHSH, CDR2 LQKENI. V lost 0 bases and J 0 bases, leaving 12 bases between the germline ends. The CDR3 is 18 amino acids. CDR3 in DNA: TGTGCCAGCTCACCACCCCGCACGGGGGTCTCCTATAATTCACCCCTCCACTTT. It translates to CASSPPRTGVSYNSPLHF.

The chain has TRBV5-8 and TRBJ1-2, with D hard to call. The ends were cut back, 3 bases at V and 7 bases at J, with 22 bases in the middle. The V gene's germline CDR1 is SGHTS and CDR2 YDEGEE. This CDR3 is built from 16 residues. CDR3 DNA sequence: TGTGCCAGCAGCTCCCGTTTGGCAGGTCTACCTCGTGGCTACACCTTC. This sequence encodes CASSSRLAGLPRGYTF.

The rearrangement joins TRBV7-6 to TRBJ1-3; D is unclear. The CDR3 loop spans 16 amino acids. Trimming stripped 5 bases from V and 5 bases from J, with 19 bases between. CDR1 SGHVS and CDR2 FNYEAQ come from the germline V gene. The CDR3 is CASSLGPWAGRNTIYF. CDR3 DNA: TGTGCCAGCAGCCTAGGTCCCTGGGCAGGAAGAAACACCATATATTTT. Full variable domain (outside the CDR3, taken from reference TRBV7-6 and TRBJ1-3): GAGVSQSPRYKVTKRGQDVALRCDPISGHVSLYWYRQALGQGPEFLTYFNYEAQQDKSGLPNDRFSAERPEGSISTLTIQRTEQRDSAMYRCASSLGPWAGRNTIYFGEGSWLTVV.

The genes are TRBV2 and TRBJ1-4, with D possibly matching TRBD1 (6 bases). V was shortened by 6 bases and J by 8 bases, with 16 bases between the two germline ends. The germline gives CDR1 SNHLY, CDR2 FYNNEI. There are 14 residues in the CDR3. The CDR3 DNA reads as TGTGCCAGCAGCAGGGGCCCGGAAAGGGAAAAACTGTTTTTT. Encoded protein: CASSRGPEREKLFF. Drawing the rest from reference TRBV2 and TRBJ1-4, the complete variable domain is EPEVTQTPSHQVTQMGQEVILRCVPISNHLYFYWYRQILGQKVEFLVSFYNNEISEKSEIFDDQFSVERPDGSNFTLKIRSTKLEDSAMYFCASSRGPEREKLFFGSGTQLSVL.

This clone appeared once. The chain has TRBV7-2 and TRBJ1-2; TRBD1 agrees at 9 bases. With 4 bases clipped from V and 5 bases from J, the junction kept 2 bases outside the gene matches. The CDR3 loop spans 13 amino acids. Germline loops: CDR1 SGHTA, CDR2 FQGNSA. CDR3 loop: CASSSGQGYGYTF. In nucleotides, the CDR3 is TGTGCCAGCAGCTCCGGACAGGGGTATGGCTACACCTTC.

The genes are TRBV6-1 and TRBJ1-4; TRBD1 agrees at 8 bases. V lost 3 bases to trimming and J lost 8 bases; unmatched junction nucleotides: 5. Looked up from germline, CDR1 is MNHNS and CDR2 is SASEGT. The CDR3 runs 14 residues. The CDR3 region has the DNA TGTGCCAGCAGTGAGGACAGGGTAGGGGAAAAACTGTTTTTT. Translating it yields CASSEDRVGEKLFF.

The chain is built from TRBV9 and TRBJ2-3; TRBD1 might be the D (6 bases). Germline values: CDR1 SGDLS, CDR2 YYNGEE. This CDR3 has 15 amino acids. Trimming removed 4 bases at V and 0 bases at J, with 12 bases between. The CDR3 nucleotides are TGTGCCAGCAGCTTCCCGACAGGTAGCACAGATACGCAGTATTTT. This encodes CASSFPTGSTDTQYF.

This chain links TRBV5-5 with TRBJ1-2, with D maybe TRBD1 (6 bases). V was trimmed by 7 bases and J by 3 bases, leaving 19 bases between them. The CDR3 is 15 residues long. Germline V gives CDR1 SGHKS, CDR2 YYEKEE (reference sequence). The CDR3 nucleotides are TGTGCCAGCCTAAGAGAATACAGGGAACACTATGGCTACACCTTC. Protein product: CASLREYREHYGYTF. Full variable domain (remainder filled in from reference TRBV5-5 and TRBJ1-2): DAGVTQSPTHLIKTRGQQVTLRCSPISGHKSVSWYQQVLGQGPQFIFQYYEKEERGRGNFPDRFSARQFPNYSSELNVNALLLGDSALYLCASLREYREHYGYTFGSGTRLTVV.

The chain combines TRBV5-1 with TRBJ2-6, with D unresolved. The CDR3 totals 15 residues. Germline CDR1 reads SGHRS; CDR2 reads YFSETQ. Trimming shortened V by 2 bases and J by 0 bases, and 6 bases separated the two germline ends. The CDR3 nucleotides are TGCGCCAGCAGCTTCTCTGGCTCTGGGGCCAACGTCCTGACTTTC. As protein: CASSFSGSGANVLTF. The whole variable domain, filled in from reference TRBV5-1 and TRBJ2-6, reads KAGVTQTPRYLIKTRGQQVTLSCSPISGHRSVSWYQQTPGQGLQFLFEYFSETQRNKGNFPGRFSGRQFSNSRSEMNVSTLELGDSALYLCASSFSGSGANVLTFGAGSRLTVL.

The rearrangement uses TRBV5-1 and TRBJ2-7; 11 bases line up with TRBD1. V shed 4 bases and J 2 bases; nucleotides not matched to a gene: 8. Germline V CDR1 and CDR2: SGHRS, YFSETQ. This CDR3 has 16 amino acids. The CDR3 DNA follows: TGCGCCAGCAGCCGAACCGGGACAGGGGGGACCTACGAGCAGTACTTC. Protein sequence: CASSRTGTGGTYEQYF. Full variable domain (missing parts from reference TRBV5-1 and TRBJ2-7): KAGVTQTPRYLIKTRGQQVTLSCSPISGHRSVSWYQQTPGQGLQFLFEYFSETQRNKGNFPGRFSGRQFSNSRSEMNVSTLELGDSALYLCASSRTGTGGTYEQYFGPGTRLTVT.

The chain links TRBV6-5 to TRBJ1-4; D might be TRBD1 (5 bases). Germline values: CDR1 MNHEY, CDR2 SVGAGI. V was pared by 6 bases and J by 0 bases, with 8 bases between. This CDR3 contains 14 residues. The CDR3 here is CASREGSTNEKLFF. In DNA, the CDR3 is TGTGCCAGCAGGGAGGGGTCAACTAATGAAAAACTGTTTTTT.

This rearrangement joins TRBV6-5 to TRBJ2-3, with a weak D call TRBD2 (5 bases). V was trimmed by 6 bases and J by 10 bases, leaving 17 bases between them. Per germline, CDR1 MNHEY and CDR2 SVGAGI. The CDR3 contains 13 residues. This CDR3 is CASSTHWTGAQYF. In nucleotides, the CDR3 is TGTGCCAGCAGCACCCATTGGACTGGTGCGCAGTATTTT.

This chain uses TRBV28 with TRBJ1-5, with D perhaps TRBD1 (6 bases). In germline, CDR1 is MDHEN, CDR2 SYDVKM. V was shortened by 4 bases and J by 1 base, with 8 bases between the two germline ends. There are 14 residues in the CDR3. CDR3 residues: CASSSGQSNQPQHF. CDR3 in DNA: TGTGCCAGCAGTTCTGGACAGAGCAATCAGCCCCAGCATTTT.

CDR3 in amino acids: CASTQGGAVNTEAFF. CDR3 DNA: TGTGCCAGCACCCAGGGGGGAGCGGTGAACACTGAAGCTTTCTTT. This chain links TRBV9 with TRBJ1-1; TRBD1 aligns across 7 bases. The V and J ends lost 6 bases and 0 bases, in that order; junction bases with no gene match: 8. Germline CDR1 SGDLS, CDR2 YYNGEE. The CDR3 is 15 amino acids.